The T cell receptor beta chain under discussion was sequenced for a study of cytomegalovirus exposure and HLA in healthy donors. Findings of the study overall: The finding came from a later analysis; first-cohort TCR clusters tended to co-occur in the 130 or so validation repertoires. The investigators catalogued 150 to 200 TCR beta chains as cytomegalovirus-associated. CMV antigen specificity was confirmed in vitro for three CMV-associated chains.

Clones were sequenced by immunoSEQ multiplex PCR, and TCRdb holds only the in-frame ones, with some missing. Of some 59,000 clones in the sample, 89% were seen once. Among the roughly 120 subjects of the validation cohort, separate from the roughly 700-subject first cohort, were the donors. Worth noting for this clone: Antigen unknown.

The germline V gene has CDR1 SGHRS and CDR2 YFSETQ. The CDR3 length is 17 residues. J lost 6 bases, V lost 0 bases, and 12 bases had no gene match. The clonotype was recovered from a woman aged 18-35 years in good health and CMV-seronegative. The chain has TRBV5-1 and TRBJ2-7; 10 positions match TRBD1. The sample taken for sequencing was PBMCs. CDR3 amino acids: CASSLGLTGGAQGEQYF. The CDR3, as DNA: TGCGCCAGCAGCTTGGGATTGACAGGGGGCGCGCAGGGCGAGCAGTACTTC.